The 32 T cell receptor beta chains below all came from one sample that was sequenced in a study of T-cell memory formation after mild COVID-19 (dated by TCRdb to about 2021). Library construction relied on 5' RACE. The sample was run on an Illumina NovaSeq 6000. TCRdb handled the public reads itself, with Q25 trimming in fastp and clone calling in MiXCR, and kept productive beta chains. Rows with one shared CDR3 protein collapse into an entry with the most common genes and DNA. A total of some 260,000 distinct CDR3 sequences appear in this sample, 16% of them only once. Approximately 3.5% of the sample is held by the ten biggest clonotypes. Sequencing used PBMCs or a T cell subset sorted from them (not recorded which). The receptor source for this set is a man between 18 and 35 years old who had mild COVID-19 (a few samples of this study predate the infection). The sample titles of this study are shuffled in the database, so cell type and time point are left out; the donor was told from shared clones.

This chain uses TRBV7-2 with TRBJ1-5, with D perhaps TRBD1 (5 bases). The CDR3 is 14 amino acids. V was shortened by 3 bases and J by 7 bases, with 13 bases between the two germline ends. Germline loops: CDR1 SGHTA, CDR2 FQGNSA. In nucleotides, the CDR3 is TGTGCCAGCAGCTTCGGTCCAGGGCAACAGCCCCAGCATTTT. This encodes CASSFGPGQQPQHF.

The chain is built from TRBV9 and TRBJ1-2; D is unclear. Germline CDR1 reads SGDLS; CDR2 reads YYNGEE. This CDR3 region has 16 residues. The V and J ends lost 3 bases and 4 bases respectively, with 19 bases between them. This chain's CDR3 is CASSEIRSLQTYGYTF. CDR3 bases: TGTGCCAGCAGCGAGATACGGAGTCTGCAAACCTATGGCTACACCTTC.

This clonotype was seen a few times. This chain uses TRBV15 with TRBJ2-7; 10 nucleotides agree with TRBD1. Germline CDR1 reads LNHNV; CDR2 reads YYDKDF (reference sequence). This CDR3 region has 15 residues. With 3 bases clipped from V and 3 bases from J, the junction kept 5 bases outside the gene matches. The CDR3 region has the DNA TGTGCCACCAGCAGGGACAGGGGGACCTTCTACGAGCAGTACGTC. Residues: CATSRDRGTFYEQYV.

The rearrangement joins TRBV20-1 to TRBJ2-7, with 8 bases that match TRBD1. Unmatched junction bases numbered 13, after V lost 6 bases and J lost 6 bases. CDR3 length: 14 amino acids. Per germline, CDR1 DFQATT and CDR2 SNEGSKA (reference sequence). Here the CDR3 DNA reads TGCAGTGCCGAGGACAGGGTCGTACGTACCGAGCAGTACTTC. Its protein product is CSAEDRVVRTEQYF.

This clonotype was observed a single time. This chain links TRBV29-1 with TRBJ1-2; no definite D call. V lost 2 bases and J lost 4, with 8 bases in between. CDR1 and CDR2 (germline): SQVTM, ANQGSEA. The CDR3 covers 12 residues. CDR3 in amino acids: CSVEIHFYGYTF. CDR3 bases: TGCAGCGTTGAAATTCACTTCTATGGCTACACCTTC.

This clonotype was seen at least ten times. CDR3 amino acids: CASSFERRREQFF. The CDR3 nucleotides are TGTGCCAGCAGCTTTGAGAGAAGGAGGGAGCAGTTCTTC. The V and J genes are TRBV7-2 and TRBJ2-1, with D perhaps TRBD2 (5 bases). CDR3 length: 13 amino acids. V was trimmed by 3 bases and J by 10 bases, leaving 13 bases between them. The V gene's germline CDR1 is SGHTA and CDR2 FQGNSA.

The chain recombines TRBV5-1 with TRBJ1-3, with 8 bases lining up with TRBD1. V gave up 4 bases and J gave up 0 bases; unmatched junction bases: 6. The CDR3 runs 16 residues. Germline loops: CDR1 SGHRS, CDR2 YFSETQ. The CDR3 loop is CASSLDRGDSGNTIYF. CDR3 in DNA: TGCGCCAGCAGCCTCGACAGGGGTGACTCTGGAAACACCATATATTTT.

This clonotype was picked up a small number of times. This chain connects TRBV28 to TRBJ2-5; TRBD1 is a possible D gene (6 bases). This CDR3 is 17 amino acids long. Germline V CDR1 and CDR2: MDHEN, SYDVKM. Trimming took 1 base from V and 1 from J, leaving 16 bases between them. The CDR3 coding sequence is TGTGCCAGCAGTTTATCCCCCGAGGGGGTCTCCCAAGAGACCCAGTACTTC. Translating gives CASSLSPEGVSQETQYF.

This clonotype was seen only a few times. The gene calls are TRBV20-1 and TRBJ1-5, with 9 bases aligning to TRBD1. CDR1 and CDR2 (germline): DFQATT, SNEGSKA (reference sequence). The CDR3 has 13 amino acids. V dropped 6 bases and J dropped 7; count of bases not matched to a gene: 7. The CDR3 loop reads CSAPGQGGQPQHF. CDR3 in DNA: TGCAGTGCCCCGGGACAGGGCGGGCAGCCCCAGCATTTT.

The chain uses TRBV7-9 and TRBJ2-2; no clear D gene. The CDR3 is 15 residues long. From germline, CDR1 is SEHNR and CDR2 FQNEAQ (reference sequence). V lost 5 bases and J lost 4, with 14 bases in between. CDR3 sequence reads: CASSLMAGSTGELFF. In DNA form, the CDR3 reads TGTGCCAGCAGCCTTATGGCAGGTAGCACCGGGGAGCTGTTTTTT.

The V gene is TRBV18, the J gene TRBJ1-5; D remains ambiguous. There are 15 residues in the CDR3. Trimming left V 0 bases short and J 4 bases short, with 10 bases between. Germline CDR1 is KGHSH and CDR2 is LQKENI. The CDR3 DNA reads as TGTGCCAGCTCACCACCAGGGATTGGGAATCAGCCCCAGCATTTT. Protein product: CASSPPGIGNQPQHF.

The J gene is TRBJ1-4, the V gene TRBV5-1; D unclear. Trimming shortened V by 4 bases and J by 0 bases, and 7 bases separated the two germline ends. The CDR3 has 14 residues. Germline V gene data show CDR1 as SGHRS and CDR2 as YFSETQ. The CDR3 here is CASSPQPTNEKLFF. In DNA form, the CDR3 reads TGCGCCAGCAGCCCCCAGCCAACTAATGAAAAACTGTTTTTT.

This clonotype was counted only a few times. The J gene is TRBJ2-5, the V gene TRBV6-2 or TRBV6-3; possible D gene TRBD1, 6 bases. V lost 6 bases and J 10 bases, leaving 15 bases between the germline ends. Per the germline V gene, CDR1 is MNHEY and CDR2 is SVGEGT. This CDR3 has 12 amino acids. CDR3 in amino acids: CASSTNRVDQYF. The CDR3 nucleotides are TGTGCCAGCAGCACAAACAGGGTCGACCAGTACTTC.

This clonotype came up a few times. The rearrangement joins TRBV6-5 to TRBJ2-7; 7 bases match TRBD2. The CDR3 length is 16 residues. CDR1 and CDR2 (germline): MNHEY, SVGAGI. The V segment lost 0 bases and the J segment 4 bases; nucleotides outside the gene matches: 9. The CDR3 is CASSYSNPRGGYEQYF. CDR3 bases: TGTGCCAGCAGTTACTCGAATCCCCGGGGAGGGTACGAGCAGTACTTC.

Here the CDR3 DNA reads TGTGCCAGCAGCTCAGCTTCGGATGGAAGTCAGCCCCAGCATTTT. Its translation: CASSSASDGSQPQHF. V gene TRBV7-6 combines with J gene TRBJ1-5; D is undetermined. Between the trimmed V and J ends, which lost 4 bases and 6 bases, there was a span of 16 bases. CDR1 and CDR2 (germline): SGHVS, FNYEAQ. The CDR3 loop spans 15 amino acids.

This clonotype appeared a few times. This chain uses TRBV9 with TRBJ2-3; a possible D gene is TRBD2 (5 bases). CDR1 is SGDLS, CDR2 YYNGEE, per germline. The CDR3 has 14 amino acids. Trimming took 2 bases from V and 4 from J, leaving 11 bases between them. The CDR3 is CASSVGSPPDTQYF. CDR3 DNA sequence: TGTGCCAGCAGCGTGGGGAGTCCTCCAGATACGCAGTATTTT. The full variable domain, completed using reference TRBV9 and TRBJ2-3, is DSGVTQTPKHLITATGQRVTLRCSPRSGDLSVYWYQQSLDQGLQFLIQYYNGEERAKGNILERFSAQQFPDLHSELNLSSLELGDSALYFCASSVGSPPDTQYFGPGTRLTVL.

This clonotype was recorded only once. V usage is TRBV27 and J usage is TRBJ2-2, with D possibly being TRBD2 (6 bases). With 6 bases removed from V and 7 bases from J, the gap between germline ends came to 12 bases. The V gene's germline CDR1 is MNHEY and CDR2 SMNVEV (reference sequence). There are 13 residues in the CDR3. Here the CDR3 reads CASRSSAGGELFF. The DNA of the CDR3 is TGTGCCAGCAGATCTAGCGCTGGCGGGGAGCTGTTTTTT.

The rearrangement uses TRBV6-2 or TRBV6-3 and TRBJ2-5, with a weak D call TRBD2 (5 bases). V lost 10 bases, J lost 4 bases, and 22 bases lay in between. The CDR3 extends over 15 amino acids. Germline CDR1 is MNHEY and CDR2 is SVGEGT. The CDR3 protein is CATAKGVGDRETQYF. For the CDR3, the DNA is TGTGCCACCGCCAAGGGAGTCGGAGACCGAGAGACCCAGTACTTC.

The CDR3 region is CASSVGLGLTYEQYF. CDR3 bases: TGCGCCAGCAGTGTCGGGTTAGGGCTTACCTACGAGCAGTACTTC. This rearrangement joins TRBV5-1 to TRBJ2-7, with unresolved D. Trimming removed 5 bases from V and 2 bases from J, with 17 bases in between. Germline values: CDR1 SGHRS, CDR2 YFSETQ. The CDR3 is made up of 15 amino acids.

This rearrangement joins TRBV20-1 to TRBJ2-2; D ambiguous. Germline assignment: CDR1 DFQATT and CDR2 SNEGSKA (reference sequence). The ends were cut back, 2 bases at V and 6 bases at J, with 7 bases in the middle. The CDR3 contains 12 residues. CDR3 nucleotide sequence: TGCAGTGCTAGACCGGTCGCCGGGGAGCTGTTTTTT. It encodes CSARPVAGELFF.

At least ten counts were recorded for this clonotype. The genes are TRBV20-1 and TRBJ1-1; no clear D. This CDR3 region has 12 residues. Germline lookup yields CDR1 DFQATT and CDR2 SNEGSKA (reference sequence). V lost 3 bases and J 2 bases, leaving 7 bases between the germline ends. The CDR3 here is CSASDVNTEAFF. DNA of the CDR3: TGCAGTGCTAGTGATGTTAACACTGAAGCTTTCTTT.

This clonotype showed up just a few times. The chain combines TRBV6-5 with TRBJ1-2; D unclear. This CDR3 has 14 amino acids. CDR1 is MNHEY and CDR2 is SVGAGI in the germline V gene. The V end was cut by 2 bases, the J end by 0 bases, with 7 bases between. For the CDR3, the DNA is TGTGCCAGCAGTTACGGGCAGGCTAACTATGGCTACACCTTC. It is translated as CASSYGQANYGYTF.

Only a few counts were recorded for this clonotype. The gene calls are TRBV5-4 and TRBJ1-2, with 9 positions matching TRBD1. The CDR3 extends over 14 amino acids. Germline CDR1 is SGHNT and CDR2 is YYREEE (reference sequence). V was pared by 5 bases and J by 4 bases, with 6 bases of the junction left unmatched. The CDR3 sequence: CASRNTGGVYGYTF. The DNA of the CDR3 is TGTGCCAGCAGGAACACAGGGGGCGTCTATGGCTACACCTTC.

This clonotype has more than one count but fewer than ten. The chain combines TRBV5-1 with TRBJ1-1; D remains unclear. V lost 1 base and J 3 bases, leaving 16 bases between the germline ends. CDR1 and CDR2 (germline): SGHRS, YFSETQ. The length of the CDR3 is 16 residues. CDR3 loop: CASSLPQFDGDTEAFF. The DNA for the CDR3 is TGCGCCAGCAGCTTGCCTCAATTTGACGGCGACACTGAAGCTTTCTTT.

Many counts were recorded for this clonotype. J is TRBJ1-1 and V is TRBV7-3; TRBD1 might be the D (5 bases). CDR3 length: 13 amino acids. Trimming took off 1 base at V and 5 bases at J, with 8 bases between the two ends. Germline-derived CDR1 and CDR2 are SGHTA and FQGTGA. The chain's CDR3 is CASSLMGVTEAFF. Written as DNA, the CDR3 is TGTGCCAGCAGCTTAATGGGGGTAACTGAAGCTTTCTTT.

The CDR3 DNA follows: TGTGCCAGCAGTTTGGTGCGCGATGAGCAGTTCTTC. This encodes CASSLVRDEQFF. The chain links TRBV12-3 or TRBV12-4 to TRBJ2-1, with D unclear. The CDR3 has 12 amino acids. Trimming cost V 3 bases and J 8 bases, with 8 bases left between them.

The chain has TRBV15 and TRBJ2-6; D may be TRBD1 (5 bases). CDR3 length: 15 residues. With 2 bases removed from V and 1 base from J, the gap between germline ends came to 6 bases. Germline V gene sequence: CDR1 LNHNV, CDR2 YYDKDF (reference sequence). The CDR3 DNA is TGTGCCACCAGCAGAAAGGGGTCTGGGGCCAACGTCCTGACTTTC. Protein sequence: CATSRKGSGANVLTF.

The V call is TRBV6-2 or TRBV6-3, the J call TRBJ2-5, with 7 nucleotides matching TRBD2. Looked up from germline, CDR1 is MNHEY and CDR2 is SVGEGT. V was clipped by 10 bases and J by 0 bases; unmatched bases: 8. This CDR3 comprises 14 residues. CDR3 amino acids: CAISRGGNQETQYF. The DNA of the CDR3 is TGTGCCATCTCCCGGGGAGGGAACCAAGAGACCCAGTACTTC.

This chain connects TRBV29-1 to TRBJ2-3, with D hard to call. Germline V gene data show CDR1 as SQVTM and CDR2 as ANQGSEA. There are 11 residues in the CDR3. Trimming cost V 2 bases and J 4 bases, with 4 bases left between them. CDR3 sequence reads: CSVENADTQYF. CDR3 in DNA: TGCAGCGTTGAAAATGCAGATACGCAGTATTTT.

The rearrangement links TRBV11-1 to TRBJ2-1; D not certain. This CDR3 contains 16 residues. V gave up 5 bases and J gave up 0 bases, with 14 bases separating them. Germline CDR1 is SGHAT and CDR2 is FQDESV (reference sequence). This CDR3 reads CASSPTTASSYNEQFF. The CDR3 region has the DNA TGTGCCAGCAGCCCTACTACCGCGAGCTCCTACAATGAGCAGTTCTTC.

This clonotype was recorded a few times. The rearrangement uses TRBV4-3 and TRBJ2-5; TRBD1 matches at 8 bases. This CDR3 has 16 amino acids. The V gene's germline CDR1 is LGHNA and CDR2 YSLEER. V shed 1 base, J shed 4 bases, and the junction held 8 bases outside the gene matches. CDR3 nucleotides: TGCGCCAGCAGCCAAGTCCCCGGACAGGGCGGAGAGACCCAGTACTTC. Translating gives CASSQVPGQGGETQYF.

The gene calls are TRBV29-1 and TRBJ1-1; D is possibly TRBD1 (5 bases). Germline-derived CDR1 and CDR2 are SQVTM and ANQGSEA. This CDR3 has 14 amino acids. V was pared by 4 bases and J by 4 bases, with 16 bases between. CDR3 bases: TGCAGCGTTGGCAGCCGGGGGAGGGGCACTGAAGCTTTCTTT. Translated, it gives CSVGSRGRGTEAFF.